The 19 T cell receptor beta chains below come from one sample, sequenced in a study of T cell responses to AZD1222 COVID-19 vaccine. TCRdb keeps only in-frame clones here, not all; method: immunoSEQ multiplex PCR. The table lists under 200,000 clones, more than 90% of them singletons. Specimen: peripheral blood, collected 28 days after the second dose of the MenACWY control vaccine. Receptors originate from an adult who received the MenACWY meningococcal vaccine as a control.

The rearrangement links TRBV28 to TRBJ2-3; D gene ambiguous. The V gene lost 4 bases and the J gene lost 3 bases, with 8 bases spanning the gap. The V gene's germline CDR1 is MDHEN and CDR2 SYDVKM. The CDR3 runs to 13 residues. In DNA form, the CDR3 reads TGTGCCAGCAGTTCGCCACAGACAGATACGCAGTATTTT. The encoded protein is CASSSPQTDTQYF. Looking up the rest from reference TRBV28 and TRBJ2-3 gives the full variable domain: DVKVTQSSRYLVKRTGEKVFLECVQDMDHENMFWYRQDPGLGLRLIYFSYDVKMKEKGDIPEGYSVSREKKERFSLILESASTNQTSMYLCASSSPQTDTQYFGPGTRLTVL.

The gene calls are TRBV7-8 and TRBJ1-5; 8 bases line up with TRBD1. V shed 8 bases, J shed 0 bases, and the junction held 12 bases outside the gene matches. This CDR3 has 17 residues. Per the germline V gene, CDR1 is SGHVS and CDR2 is FQNEAQ. CDR3 amino acids: CASYRDRLPYSNQPQHF. CDR3 bases: TGTGCCAGCTACCGGGACAGGCTTCCCTATAGCAATCAGCCCCAGCATTTT.

This chain links TRBV6-1 with TRBJ1-2, with a tentative D call TRBD1 (6 bases). The CDR3 is 15 amino acids. V was clipped by 2 bases and J by 2 bases, with 12 bases between them. Germline CDR1 is MNHNS and CDR2 is SASEGT. In DNA, the CDR3 is TGTGCCAGCAGTGAACTAGGACAGTGGAACTATGGCTACACCTTC. Translating it yields CASSELGQWNYGYTF.

This clone was seen just once. The gene calls are TRBV5-5 and TRBJ1-1, with 11 nucleotides matching TRBD1. CDR1 and CDR2 from the germline V gene are SGHKS and YYEKEE (reference sequence). CDR3 length equals 17 residues. J gave up 0 bases and V 0 bases, and 4 bases lay outside the gene matches. The CDR3 DNA is TGTGCCAGCAGCTTGGGGGGACAGGGGGTATTGAACACTGAAGCTTTCTTT. Protein: CASSLGGQGVLNTEAFF.

This chain links TRBV10-3 with TRBJ2-5, with no clear D. The CDR3 spans 13 residues. Germline-derived CDR1 and CDR2 are ENHRY and SYGVKD. The V end lost 2 bases, the J end lost 5 bases, and 9 bases lay between the germline ends. The chain's CDR3 is CAISEVFGETQYF. The CDR3 nucleotides read TGTGCCATCAGTGAGGTGTTTGGGGAGACCCAGTACTTC.

The V call is TRBV6-2 or TRBV6-3, the J call TRBJ1-1; no definite D call. The germline CDR1 and CDR2 sequences are MNHEY and SVGEGT. The CDR3 loop spans 14 amino acids. The V and J ends lost 0 bases and 3 bases respectively, with 8 bases between them. CDR3 in amino acids: CASSYSLSYTEAFF. CDR3 sequence (DNA): TGTGCCAGCAGTTACTCGTTAAGTTACACTGAAGCTTTCTTT.

DNA of the CDR3: TGCGCCAGCAGCGCGCTGGGACTAGCTCTCTACAATGAGCAGTTCTTC. Residues: CASSALGLALYNEQFF. This chain connects TRBV5-1 to TRBJ2-1, with 9 bases lining up with TRBD2. Germline lookup yields CDR1 SGHRS and CDR2 YFSETQ. This CDR3 has 16 amino acids. Losses at the gene ends were 4 bases for V and 3 bases for J; bases not matched to a gene: 8.

The chain couples TRBV7-8 to TRBJ1-4; D possibly corresponds to TRBD1 (6 bases). Germline V CDR1 and CDR2: SGHVS, FQNEAQ. V lost 5 bases and J 6 bases, leaving 13 bases between the germline ends. This CDR3 contains 14 residues. CDR3 nucleotide sequence: TGTGCCAGCAGCAAAGACCGGGGGCATGAAAAACTGTTTTTT. This encodes CASSKDRGHEKLFF.

This chain joins TRBV3-1 (or the pseudogene TRBV3-2) and TRBJ1-6; 7 bases fit TRBD1. With 6 bases clipped from V and 9 bases from J, the junction kept 8 bases outside the gene matches. CDR1 and CDR2 (germline): LGHDT, YNNKEL (reference sequence). The CDR3 extends over 14 amino acids. CDR3 sequence (DNA): TGTGCCAGCAGTTCGACAGGGACGGCTTCACCCCTCCACTTT. As protein: CASSSTGTASPLHF.

The DNA for the CDR3 is TGTGCCAGCTCAGAGTATGCGGGAAGCACTGAAGCTTTCTTT. Protein: CASSEYAGSTEAFF. The rearrangement links TRBV18 to TRBJ1-1, with unresolved D. Germline V CDR1 and CDR2: KGHSH, LQKENI. The CDR3 runs 14 residues. The V and J ends lost 5 bases and 4 bases respectively, with 14 bases between them. Complete variable domain (other parts from reference TRBV18 and TRBJ1-1): NAGVMQNPRHLVRRRGQEARLRCSPMKGHSHVYWYRQLPEEGLKFMVYLQKENIIDESGMPKERFSAEFPKEGPSILRIQQVVRGDSAAYFCASSEYAGSTEAFFGQGTRLTVV.

Note on this clone: A junction end diverges from the germline sequence, so it may reflect a read error. The chain carries TRBV14 and TRBJ2-1; D is possibly TRBD2 (6 bases). Germline CDR1 reads SGHDN; CDR2 reads FVKESK. The CDR3 spans 15 residues. CDR3: CASSVGGITYDEQFF. CDR3 coding DNA: TGTGCCAGCAGCGTCGGCGGGATTACCTACGATGAGCAGTTCTTC.

The J gene is TRBJ2-7, the V gene TRBV4-3, with D unresolved. Germline values: CDR1 LGHNA, CDR2 YSLEER. Trimming pared 0 bases from V and 3 bases from J, leaving 6 bases between. This CDR3 has 13 amino acids. CDR3 sequence (DNA): TGCGCCAGCAGCCAAGAAGAAGGCTACGAGCAGTACTTC. Translating it yields CASSQEEGYEQYF.

This chain links TRBV3-1 (or the pseudogene TRBV3-2) with TRBJ1-5; TRBD1 agrees at 11 bases. CDR3 length equals 15 residues. The V and J ends lost 4 bases and 5 bases, in that order; junction bases with no gene match: 4. Germline V gives CDR1 LGHDT, CDR2 YNNKEL (reference sequence). The CDR3 DNA follows: TGTGCCAGCAGCCTCGGGACAGGGGGTCATCAGCCCCAGCATTTT. Protein: CASSLGTGGHQPQHF.

The CDR3 nucleotides read TGTGCCAGCAGCTCCTCTAGCGGGGTGGAGGGCACCGGGGAGCTGTTTTTT. Encoded protein: CASSSSSGVEGTGELFF. J is TRBJ2-2 and V is TRBV7-3; TRBD2 aligns across 9 bases. J lost 4 bases, V lost 4 bases, and 10 bases had no gene match. CDR1 is SGHTA, CDR2 FQGTGA, per germline. The CDR3 is made up of 17 amino acids. Together with reference TRBV7-3 and TRBJ2-2, the CDR3 gives the full variable domain: GAGVSQTPSNKVTEKGKYVELRCDPISGHTALYWYRQSLGQGPEFLIYFQGTGAADDSGLPNDRFFAVRPEGSVSTLKIQRTERGDSAVYLCASSSSSGVEGTGELFFGEGSRLTVL.

The chain recombines TRBV9 with TRBJ2-1; D not resolved. Germline assignment: CDR1 SGDLS and CDR2 YYNGEE. V was pared by 0 bases and J by 0 bases, with 7 bases between. This CDR3 spans 15 amino acids. Written as DNA, the CDR3 is TGTGCCAGCAGCGTAGGGGCCCGCTCCTACAATGAGCAGTTCTTC. Protein sequence: CASSVGARSYNEQFF.

This clone appeared a single time. J is TRBJ1-2 and V is TRBV9; D remains ambiguous. This CDR3 contains 14 residues. CDR1 and CDR2 (germline): SGDLS, YYNGEE. With 0 bases removed from V and 7 bases from J, the gap between germline ends came to 13 bases. Here the CDR3 DNA reads TGTGCCAGCAGCGTAGTGGCGGAGGAAGGTGGCTACACCTTC. Translation: CASSVVAEEGGYTF.

The chain joins TRBV7-9 to TRBJ2-7; D remains unclear. This CDR3 is built from 11 residues. Germline loops: CDR1 SEHNR, CDR2 FQNEAQ (reference sequence). Trimming removed 8 bases from V and 1 base from J, with 6 bases in between. The CDR3 reads CASVGSYEQYF. The CDR3 DNA reads TGTGCCAGCGTCGGGTCCTACGAGCAGTACTTC.

The chain has TRBV7-9 and TRBJ1-3, with D perhaps TRBD1 (5 bases). The germline V gene has CDR1 SEHNR and CDR2 FQNEAQ (reference sequence). Trimming shortened V by 5 bases and J by 4 bases, and 15 bases separated the two germline ends. The CDR3 sequence is 15 residues long. This chain's CDR3 is CASSGPGGAGNTIYF. The CDR3 DNA is TGTGCCAGCAGCGGCCCCGGAGGGGCAGGAAACACCATATATTTT. Filled out from reference TRBV7-9 and TRBJ1-3, the complete variable domain reads DTGVSQNPRHKITKRGQNVTFRCDPISEHNRLYWYRQTLGQGPEFLTYFQNEAQLEKSRLLSDRFSAERPKGSFSTLEIQRTEQGDSAMYLCASSGPGGAGNTIYFGEGSWLTVV.

Regarding this clone: Other DNA variants within this sample encode the same CDR3. The CDR3 loop is CASSLREGTEAFF. The CDR3 region has the DNA TGTGCCAGCAGCCTCAGGGAAGGGACTGAAGCTTTCTTT. This chain connects TRBV12-3 or TRBV12-4 to TRBJ1-1, with D maybe TRBD1 (5 bases). Trimming removed 6 bases from V and 5 bases from J, with 13 bases in between. CDR3 length equals 13 residues.